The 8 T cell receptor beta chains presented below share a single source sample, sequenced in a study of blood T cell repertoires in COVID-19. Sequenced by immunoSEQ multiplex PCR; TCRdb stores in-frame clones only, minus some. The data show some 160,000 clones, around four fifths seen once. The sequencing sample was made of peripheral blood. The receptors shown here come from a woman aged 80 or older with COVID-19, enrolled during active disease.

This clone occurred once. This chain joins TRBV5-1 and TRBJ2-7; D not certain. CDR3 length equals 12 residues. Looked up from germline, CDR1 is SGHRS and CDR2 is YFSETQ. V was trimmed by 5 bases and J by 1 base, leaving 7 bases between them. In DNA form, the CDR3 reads TGCGCCAGCAGGGGCGAATCCTACGAGCAGTACTTC. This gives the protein CASRGESYEQYF.

Written as DNA, the CDR3 is TGTGCCAGCAGCTTTGTCAGCGGCAAGACAGGCCTAAACTACGAGCAGTACTTC. Translating gives CASSFVSGKTGLNYEQYF. V gene TRBV7-8 combines with J gene TRBJ2-7; tentative D call: TRBD1 (6 bases). Trimming removed 3 bases at V and 3 bases at J, with 24 bases between. CDR1 is SGHVS, CDR2 FQNEAQ, per germline. This CDR3 has 18 residues.

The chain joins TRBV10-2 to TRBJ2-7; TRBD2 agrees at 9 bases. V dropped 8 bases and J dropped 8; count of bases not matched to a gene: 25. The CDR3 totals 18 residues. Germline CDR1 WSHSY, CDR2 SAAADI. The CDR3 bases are TGCGCCAGCGACGGGACTAGCCCACTCTCTAGGGCCCCCCTCCAGCAGTACTTC. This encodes CASDGTSPLSRAPLQQYF.

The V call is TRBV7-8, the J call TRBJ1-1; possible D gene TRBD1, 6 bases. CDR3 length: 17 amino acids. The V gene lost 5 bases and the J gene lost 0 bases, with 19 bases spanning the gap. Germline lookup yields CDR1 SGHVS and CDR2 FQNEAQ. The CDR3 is CASSPSDPGVMNTEAFF. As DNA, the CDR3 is TGTGCCAGCAGCCCCAGTGATCCAGGGGTAATGAACACTGAAGCTTTCTTT.

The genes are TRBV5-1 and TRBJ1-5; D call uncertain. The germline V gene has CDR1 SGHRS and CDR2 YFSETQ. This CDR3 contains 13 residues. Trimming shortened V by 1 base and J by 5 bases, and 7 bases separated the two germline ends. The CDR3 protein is CASSLQVDQPQHF. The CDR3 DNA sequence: TGCGCCAGCAGCTTGCAGGTTGATCAGCCCCAGCATTTT.

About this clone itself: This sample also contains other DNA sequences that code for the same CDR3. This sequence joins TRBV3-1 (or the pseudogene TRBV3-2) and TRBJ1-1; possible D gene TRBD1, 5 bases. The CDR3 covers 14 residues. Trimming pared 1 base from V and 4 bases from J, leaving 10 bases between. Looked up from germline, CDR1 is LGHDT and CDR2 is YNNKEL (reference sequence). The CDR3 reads CASSQAGGATEAFF. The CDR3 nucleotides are TGTGCCAGCAGCCAAGCAGGCGGGGCCACTGAAGCTTTCTTT.

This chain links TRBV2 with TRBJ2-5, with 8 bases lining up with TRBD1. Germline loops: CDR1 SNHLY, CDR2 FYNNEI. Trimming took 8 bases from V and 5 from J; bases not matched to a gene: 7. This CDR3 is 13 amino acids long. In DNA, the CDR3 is TGTGCCAGCTCGGTTAACAGGGGGGAGACCCAGTACTTC. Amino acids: CASSVNRGETQYF.

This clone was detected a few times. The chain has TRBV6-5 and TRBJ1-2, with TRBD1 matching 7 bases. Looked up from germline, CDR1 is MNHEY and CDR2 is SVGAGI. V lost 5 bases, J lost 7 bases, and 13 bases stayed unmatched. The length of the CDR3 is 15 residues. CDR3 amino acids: CASSPGFPGGFGYTF. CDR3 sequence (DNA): TGTGCCAGCAGTCCCGGGTTCCCAGGGGGTTTTGGCTACACCTTC.